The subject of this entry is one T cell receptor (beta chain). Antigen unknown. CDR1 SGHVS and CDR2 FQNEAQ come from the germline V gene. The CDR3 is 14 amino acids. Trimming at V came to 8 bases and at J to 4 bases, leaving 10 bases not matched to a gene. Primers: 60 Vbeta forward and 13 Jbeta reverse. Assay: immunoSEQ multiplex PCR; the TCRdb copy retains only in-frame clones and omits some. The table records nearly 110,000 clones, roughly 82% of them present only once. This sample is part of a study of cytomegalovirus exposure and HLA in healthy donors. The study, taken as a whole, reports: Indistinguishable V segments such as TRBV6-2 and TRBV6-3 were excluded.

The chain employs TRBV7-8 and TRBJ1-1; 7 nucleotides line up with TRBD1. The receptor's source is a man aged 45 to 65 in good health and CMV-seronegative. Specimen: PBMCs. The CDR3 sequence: CASRTTGRPTEAFF. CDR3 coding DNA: TGTGCCAGCCGCACGACAGGGCGGCCCACTGAAGCTTTCTTT.